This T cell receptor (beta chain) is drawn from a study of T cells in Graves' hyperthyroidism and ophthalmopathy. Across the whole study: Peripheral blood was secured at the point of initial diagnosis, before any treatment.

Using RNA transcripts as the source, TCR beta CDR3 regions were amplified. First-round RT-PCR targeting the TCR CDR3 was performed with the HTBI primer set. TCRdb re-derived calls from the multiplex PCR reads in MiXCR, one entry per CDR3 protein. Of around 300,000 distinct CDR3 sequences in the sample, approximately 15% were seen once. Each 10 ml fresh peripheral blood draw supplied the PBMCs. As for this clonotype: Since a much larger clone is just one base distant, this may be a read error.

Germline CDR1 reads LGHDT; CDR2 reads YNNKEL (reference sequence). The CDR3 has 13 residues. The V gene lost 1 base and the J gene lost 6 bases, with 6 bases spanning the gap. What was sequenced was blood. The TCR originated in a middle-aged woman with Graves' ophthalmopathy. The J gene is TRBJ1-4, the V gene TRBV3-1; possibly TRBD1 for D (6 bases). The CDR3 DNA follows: TGTGCCAGCAGCCAAGGGACAGATGAAAAACTGTTTTTT. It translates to CASSQGTDEKLFF.